This entry describes one T cell receptor beta chain. Its cognate antigen has yet to be identified. There are no base qualities to consult, and no much larger clone falls within one base. The sample originates from a study of CD8 T cells in Susac syndrome (dated by TCRdb to between 2018 and 2020). About the full investigation: Of the Susac syndrome patients who were sequenced, roughly 6 had clinically active disease and roughly eight were in clinical remission. At the time of blood withdrawal, Susac syndrome patients were either therapy-naive, taking corticosteroids (with some also receiving IVIg), or on IVIg alone. Repertoire sequencing was used to test whether CD8+ T cell activation and differentiation in Susac syndrome was antigen driven.

RNA was extracted with the RNeasy kit and roughly 0.45 to 1 ug was reverse transcribed using random hexamers. The immunoSEQ multiplex PCR assay, which covers 54 Vbeta and 13 Jbeta segments, was used to amplify TCR beta CDR3 regions. PCR amplification bias was corrected using a synthetic template baseline for primer optimization and computational correction. The original methods were these. Only productive sequences were kept, with reads annotated to V, D and J genes according to IMGT and analyzed in immunoSEQ Analyzer. Clonality was computed as one minus Shannon entropy normalized by log2 of the number of productive unique sequences. For each patient and control, public and private clones were evaluated among the 100 most prevalent clones. Clones were defined as Susac-specific if absent from the healthy and MS cohorts, from roughly 1,100 published viral clones and from other ImmuneACCESS disease sequences. TCRdb reworked the public reads: Q25 trimming with fastp, MiXCR clone assembly, productive beta chains retained. Entries are consolidated by CDR3 protein sequence, retaining the most common genes and DNA. The V and J calls and clone size are TCRdb's, not the authors'. The sample yields approximately 77,000 distinct CDR3 sequences; around 93% were counted once. The leading ten clones occupy 0.52% of the sample.

Peripheral blood CD8+ and CD4+ T cells from healthy donors, Susac syndrome patients and multiple sclerosis patients were profiled using high-throughput TCR beta sequencing. Susac syndrome patients met recently defined diagnostic criteria for definite or probable disease. Bulk CD8+ and CD4+ T cells were purified magnetically by negative isolation, whereas CD8+ TEMRA cells were enriched by FACS. Blood was collected in EDTA tubes and processed within 24 hours, with PBMCs isolated through density gradient centrifugation. PBMCs destined for TCR sequencing were cryopreserved in liquid nitrogen and later thawed in a 37 °C water bath. The sorted or isolated CD4+, CD8+ and CD8+ TEMRA cells had a purity of 90% or higher. CDR1 and CDR2 are read off the germline V gene as MNHEY and SVGEGT. V and J are trimmed by 6 bases and 2 bases, and the gene matches miss 5 bases of the junction. Including the terminal cysteine and phenylalanine, the CDR3 comprises 15 residues. Only the CDR3 DNA is retained, 45 bases long and in frame from the first base.

The investigation overall reported the following: The study acknowledged that relatively few individuals were included in the TCR sequencing and HLA analysis. The CD4+ T cell repertoire of patients with Susac syndrome showed no detectable clonal expansion.

The material sequenced was CD4+ T cells from PBMCs. The clonotype was recovered from a human donor with Susac syndrome. Rearrangement joined TRBV6-2 or TRBV6-3 to TRBJ2-3, and TRBD2 aligns with 10 junction nucleotides. The bases are TGTGCCAGCAGCCGGGGACTAGCGACCACAGATACGCAGTATTTT. Protein translation: CASSRGLATTDTQYF.